This TCR beta chain emerged from a study of radiation and T cells in renal cell carcinoma. TCRdb keeps only in-frame clones here, not all; method: immunoSEQ multiplex PCR. The table shows around 75,000 clones, with 82% occurring only once. This CDR3 comprises 14 residues. The V and J ends lost 7 bases and 0 bases respectively, with 7 bases between them. Germline CDR1 is MNHNS and CDR2 is SASEGT. The sample's time point: blood 2 weeks post-SBRT. Treatment given: 15 Gy SBRT to primary tumor, nephrectomy 4 weeks later. Blood was sampled at baseline, 2 weeks and 4 weeks after SBRT. This chain uses TRBV6-1 with TRBJ1-6, with D hard to call. This sequence was found in a man in his fifties or sixties with renal cell carcinoma. The sample was blood, taken from a patient whose treatment included radiotherapy and nephrectomy. CDR3 amino acids: CASNKSSYNSPLHF. The DNA of the CDR3 is TGTGCCAGCAACAAAAGCTCCTATAATTCACCCCTCCACTTT.